This TCR beta chain comes out of a study of T cells in Graves' hyperthyroidism and ophthalmopathy. This clonotype was recorded many times. Its specificity is not known. Study-wide findings and caveats: Before onset, by a median of approximately 5.9 months, the model predicted ophthalmopathy. Within blood appeared most thyroid clonotypes that had expanded above 0.001.

RNA transcripts gave rise to amplified TCR beta CDR3 regions. The primer set for the first-round RT-PCR of the TCR CDR3 was HTBI. A single record per CDR3 protein comes from TCRdb applying MiXCR to the multiplex PCR reads. The sample holds approximately 430,000 distinct CDR3 sequences, around 15% seen once. Exclusion of patients followed from uncontrolled infection, other autoimmune disease, pregnancy or lactation. PBMCs came from 8.5 to 10 ml fresh peripheral blood. The CDR3 runs 13 residues. Trimming took off 6 bases at V and 8 bases at J, with 16 bases between the two ends. The specimen was blood. The J gene is TRBJ2-5, the V gene TRBV12-3 or TRBV12-4; possibly TRBD2 for D (7 bases). The TCR originated in a man aged 18 to 29 with Graves' ophthalmopathy. This CDR3 reads CASSPGEGGTQYF. CDR3 in DNA: TGTGCCAGCAGCCCCGGGGAGGGGGGTACCCAGTACTTC.